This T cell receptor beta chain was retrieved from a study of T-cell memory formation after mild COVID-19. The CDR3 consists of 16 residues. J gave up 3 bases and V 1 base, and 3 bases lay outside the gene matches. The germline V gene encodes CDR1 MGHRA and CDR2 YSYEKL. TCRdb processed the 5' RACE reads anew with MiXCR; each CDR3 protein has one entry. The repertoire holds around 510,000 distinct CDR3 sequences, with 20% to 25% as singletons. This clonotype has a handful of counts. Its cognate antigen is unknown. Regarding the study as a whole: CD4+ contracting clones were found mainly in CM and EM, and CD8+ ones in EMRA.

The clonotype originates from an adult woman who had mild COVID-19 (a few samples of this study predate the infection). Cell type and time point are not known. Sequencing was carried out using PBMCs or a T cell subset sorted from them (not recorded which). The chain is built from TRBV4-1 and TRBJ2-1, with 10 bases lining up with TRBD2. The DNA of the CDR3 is TGCGCCAGCAGCCAAGGGGAGCGGGGGGGCTACAATGAGCAGTTCTTC. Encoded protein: CASSQGERGGYNEQFF.